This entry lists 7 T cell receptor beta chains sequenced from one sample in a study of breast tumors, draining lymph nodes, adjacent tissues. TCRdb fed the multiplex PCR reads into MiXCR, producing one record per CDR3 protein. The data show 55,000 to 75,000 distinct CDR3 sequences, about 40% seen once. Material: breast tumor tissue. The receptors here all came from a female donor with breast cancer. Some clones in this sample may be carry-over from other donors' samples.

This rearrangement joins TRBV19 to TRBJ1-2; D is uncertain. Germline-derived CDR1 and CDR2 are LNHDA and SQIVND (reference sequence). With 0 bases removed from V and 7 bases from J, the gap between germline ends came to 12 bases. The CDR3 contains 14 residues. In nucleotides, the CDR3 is TGTGCCAGTAGTATAGATCGGTCCTCTGGTGGCTACACCTTC. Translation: CASSIDRSSGGYTF.

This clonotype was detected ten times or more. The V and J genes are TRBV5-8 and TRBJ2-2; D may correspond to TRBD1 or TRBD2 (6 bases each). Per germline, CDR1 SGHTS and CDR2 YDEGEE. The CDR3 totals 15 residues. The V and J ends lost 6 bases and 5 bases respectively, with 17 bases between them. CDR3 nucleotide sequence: TGTGCCAGCACCCCCCGGGGGCCGGGGACCGGGGAGCTGTTTTTT. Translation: CASTPRGPGTGELFF.

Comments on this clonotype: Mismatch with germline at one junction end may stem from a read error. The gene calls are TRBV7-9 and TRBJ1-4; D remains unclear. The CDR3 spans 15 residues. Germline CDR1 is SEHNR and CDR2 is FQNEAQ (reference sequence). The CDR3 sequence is CASGLEGKANEKLFF. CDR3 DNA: TGTGCCAGCGGCTTAGAAGGGAAAGCTAATGAAAAACTGTTTTTT.

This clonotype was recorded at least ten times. The CDR3 spells CSASLGGGKASSYEQYF. Written as DNA, the CDR3 is TGCAGTGCTAGTTTAGGCGGGGGGAAAGCGAGCTCCTACGAGCAGTACTTC. The chain joins TRBV20-1 to TRBJ2-7, with 8 bases fitting TRBD2. V shed 3 bases and J 0 bases; nucleotides not matched to a gene: 13. The CDR3 consists of 17 residues. Per germline, CDR1 DFQATT and CDR2 SNEGSKA (reference sequence).

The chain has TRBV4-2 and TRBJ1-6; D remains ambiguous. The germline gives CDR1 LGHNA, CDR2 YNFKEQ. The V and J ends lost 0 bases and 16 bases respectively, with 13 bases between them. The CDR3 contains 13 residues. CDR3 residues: CASSQDIGDHLHF. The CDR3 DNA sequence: TGTGCCAGCAGCCAAGATATCGGGGATCATCTCCACTTT.

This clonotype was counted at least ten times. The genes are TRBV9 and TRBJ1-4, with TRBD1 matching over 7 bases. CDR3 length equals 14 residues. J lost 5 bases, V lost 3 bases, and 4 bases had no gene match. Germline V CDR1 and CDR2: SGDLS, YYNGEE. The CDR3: CASSAMTGNEKLFF. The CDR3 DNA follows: TGTGCCAGCAGCGCCATGACAGGGAATGAAAAACTGTTTTTT.

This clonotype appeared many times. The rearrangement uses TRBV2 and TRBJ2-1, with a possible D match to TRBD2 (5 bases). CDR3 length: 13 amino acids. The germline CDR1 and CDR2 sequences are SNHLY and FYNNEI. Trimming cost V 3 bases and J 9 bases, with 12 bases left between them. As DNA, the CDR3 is TGTGCCAGCAGTGAGCTAGGACGGGGTGAGCAGTTCTTC. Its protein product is CASSELGRGEQFF.